The clone carrying this T cell receptor beta chain was counted a few times. As yet, its antigen is unknown. The sample originates from a study of T-cell reconstitution after alpha-beta-depleted transplantation in children. Study-level points and caveats: The origin of alpha-beta T cells about two months after transplant was reportedly several hundred expanded graft clones. By one year post-transplant, T-cell counts and diversity largely arose from T cells that were newly produced.

TCRbeta library preparation incorporated unique molecular identifiers. TCRdb recomputed calls from the PCR reads with MiXCR, one row per CDR3 protein. The table lists about 290,000 distinct CDR3 sequences, around 7.3% of them singletons. Material: peripheral blood, obtained 360 days after TCRalphabeta/CD19-depleted stem cell transplant. The TCR comes from a female patient aged 2-9 years who had a stem cell transplant for Fanconi anemia, so the T cells may come from the graft donor.

The CDR3 DNA is TGTGCAACCAACCGACAGGGAGGGAACACCGGGGAGCTGTTTTTT. Translation: CATNRQGGNTGELFF. The V and J genes are TRBV6-1 and TRBJ2-2, with D tentatively TRBD1 (7 bases). Germline V gene lookup returns CDR1 MNHNS and CDR2 SASEGT. The CDR3 consists of 15 residues.